This T cell receptor beta chain comes out of a study of somatic mutations in cytotoxic T cells in rheumatoid arthritis. Study information: A roughly 30 ml EDTA sample of patient blood was drawn right after diagnosis, before any treatment.

Germline V gene data show CDR1 as SGDLS and CDR2 as YYNGEE. The V end lost 0 bases, the J end lost 3 bases, and 3 bases lay between the germline ends. The CDR3 consists of 12 residues. Generated by immunoSEQ multiplex PCR, the TCRdb table keeps only in-frame clones and is missing some. Found here are about 2,300 clones, around 81% of them singletons; the top ten hold about 11%. Study-wide results and caveats: There was no significant difference in CD8+ T-cell clonality between rheumatoid arthritis patients and age-matched healthy controls.

Once isolated by positive magnetic bead selection, the CD4+ and CD8+ cells had their purity checked by flow cytometry. About this clone: The antigen is unknown.

This chain connects TRBV9 to TRBJ1-1; no clear D. The receptor comes from a woman between 65 and 79 years old with rheumatoid arthritis. The sequenced sample consisted of CD8+ T cells sorted from blood. As DNA, the CDR3 is TGTGCCAGCAGCGTAGGGCACACTGAAGCTTTCTTT. Encoded protein: CASSVGHTEAFF.